The present entry profiles one T cell receptor (beta chain) with its context. In its sample, this clone was seen a few times. This receptor's antigen is unknown. No qualities accompany the bases; no much larger clone lies one base away. The entire isolated RNA was reverse transcribed using the High Capacity cDNA Reverse Transcription Kit, and thus expressed TCRB transcripts were sequenced. Deep immunoSEQ sequencing was applied to naive, central memory and regulatory T cell samples, giving an average of around 3.8 million total reads per sample. After sorted cells were lysed in RLT buffer, RNA was extracted with DNase-treated RNeasy Micro or Mini kits, with the choice depending on cell number. Each cell subset was processed on its own to prevent cross-contamination, while patient and healthy donor samples were processed together. The immunoSEQ multiplex PCR was used to amplify TCRB sequences from cDNA, yielding 87-bp fragments that span the CDR3 region. The amplicons were sequenced using the Illumina HiSeq platform. On the study's bioinformatics: Synthetic template baselines were used to correct PCR bias computationally, reads within Hamming distance 2 were collapsed together, and singletons that could not be merged were discarded. Reads were aligned against IMGT to assign V, D and J genes, CDR3 length and insertions or deletions at six rearrangement sites. Within each subset, clonotype counts were normalized to sorted cell number, and only after that were true diversity and Gini coefficients computed with the tcR R package. The overlap coefficient, calculated on TCRB nucleotide sequences, was used to quantify repertoire sharing. This immuneACCESS table, as held by TCRdb, lists in-frame sequences with V and J called but not all clones. Of the missing ones, under half trace to an unresolved V gene in checked studies; the others have no known cause. V, J and clone size derive from that table, while D and trimming were established from the DNA sequence. Here the sample has nearly 350,000 clones; around 7.6% occur a single time. Less than 0.45% of the sample goes to the ten largest clones.

The data were obtained in a study of beta chain features in type 1 diabetes (dated by TCRdb to the late 2010s). About the full investigation: Mean age, gender distribution, total cell number and subset yield did not differ between patients and healthy donors. A total of roughly 100 million sorted cells were examined across all samples, and the number of cells per subset was strongly correlated with RNA yield. The study compared the TCRB repertoires of sorted circulating CD4+ T cell subsets in recently diagnosed type 1 diabetes patients with those in matched healthy donors. Regulatory and stem cell-like memory subsets were obtained from only 8 patients and about eight healthy donors, while naive and central memory subsets were obtained from all 28 donors.

Each donor gave one peripheral blood draw, approximately 110 mL on average, collected into heparinised tubes. A BD FACSAria II was used to sort naive, central memory, regulatory and stem cell-like memory CD4+ T cells with a panel that included CD45RO, CCR7, CD25, CD127, CD95 and CD27. A purity above 95% was achieved for all sorted populations. PBMCs were isolated right away by Lymphoprep density gradient centrifugation and were stained directly, without culture. So that batch effects would be minimized, each experiment stained and sorted samples in pairs, pairing one healthy donor with one patient. Broader findings and caveats from the paper: Naive, central memory and regulatory TCRB repertoires appeared more similar among patients than among healthy donors. Because cDNA rather than genomic DNA was sequenced, highly expressing activated cells could have been over-represented, although no difference in activation and CD3 levels was found between groups. Type 1 diabetes patients showed a moderate but significant shortening of TCRB CDR3 length in all four CD4+ subsets. At VDJ recombination sites, patients with type 1 diabetes made fewer insertions and deleted more nucleotides, a pattern implying thymic rearrangement abnormalities. Shorter templates might have been favored by PCR, but patient and control samples were amplified and corrected together, so both groups would have been affected equally by any skew. Only small numbers of individuals were included in the HLA sub-analyses, which left unresolved whether HLA type had any influence on TCRB rearrangement.

V loses 0 bases at its end and J loses 4 bases; junction bases beyond the gene matches: 1. The CDR3 measures 15 amino acids from cysteine to phenylalanine. The retained sequence is limited to the CDR3, 45 bases, with the frame set at the first base. CDR1 and CDR2 were assigned from the germline V gene (reference sequence) as SEHNR and FQNEAQ. The specimen was central memory CD4+ T cells from blood. The V and J genes are TRBV7-9 and TRBJ2-7, with 12 middle bases fitting TRBD2. The TCR originated in a woman aged 18-29 years in good health. The CDR3 is CASSLATSGRYEQYF. The DNA is TGTGCCAGCAGCTTAGCGACTAGCGGGAGATACGAGCAGTACTTC.